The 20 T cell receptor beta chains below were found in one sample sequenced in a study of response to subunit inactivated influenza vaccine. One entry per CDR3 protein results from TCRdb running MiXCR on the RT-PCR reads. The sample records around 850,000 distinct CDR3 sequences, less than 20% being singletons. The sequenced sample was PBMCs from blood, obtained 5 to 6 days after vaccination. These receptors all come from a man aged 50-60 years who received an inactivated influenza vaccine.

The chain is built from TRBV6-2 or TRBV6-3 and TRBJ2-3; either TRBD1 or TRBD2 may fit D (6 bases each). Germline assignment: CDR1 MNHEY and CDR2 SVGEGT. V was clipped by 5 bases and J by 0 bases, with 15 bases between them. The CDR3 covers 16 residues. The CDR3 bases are TGTGCCAGCAGTGGAGGGACACCGACTAGCACAGATACGCAGTATTTT. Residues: CASSGGTPTSTDTQYF.

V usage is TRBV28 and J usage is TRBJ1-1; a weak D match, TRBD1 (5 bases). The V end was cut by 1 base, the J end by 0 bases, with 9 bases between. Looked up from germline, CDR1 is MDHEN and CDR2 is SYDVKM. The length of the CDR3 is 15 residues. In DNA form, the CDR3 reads TGTGCCAGCAGTTTATATGAGGGACTGAACACTGAAGCTTTCTTT. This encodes CASSLYEGLNTEAFF.

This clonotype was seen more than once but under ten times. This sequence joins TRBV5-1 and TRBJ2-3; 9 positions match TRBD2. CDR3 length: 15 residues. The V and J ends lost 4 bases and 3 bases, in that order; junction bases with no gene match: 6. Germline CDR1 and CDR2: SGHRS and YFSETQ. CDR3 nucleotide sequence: TGCGCCAGCAGCCCGATAGCGGGAGTAACAGATACGCAGTATTTT. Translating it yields CASSPIAGVTDTQYF. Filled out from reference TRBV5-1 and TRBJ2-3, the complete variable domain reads KAGVTQTPRYLIKTRGQQVTLSCSPISGHRSVSWYQQTPGQGLQFLFEYFSETQRNKGNFPGRFSGRQFSNSRSEMNVSTLELGDSALYLCASSPIAGVTDTQYFGPGTRLTVL.

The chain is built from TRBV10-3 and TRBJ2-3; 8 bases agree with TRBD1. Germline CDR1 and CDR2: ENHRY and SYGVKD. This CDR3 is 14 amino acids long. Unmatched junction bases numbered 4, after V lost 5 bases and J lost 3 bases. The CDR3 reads CAISRTGLTDTQYF. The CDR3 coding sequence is TGTGCCATCAGTAGGACAGGGCTGACAGATACGCAGTATTTT.

The CDR3 sequence: CSAPGQAGGTEAFF. CDR3 in DNA: TGCAGTGCCCCCGGACAGGCGGGTGGGACTGAAGCTTTCTTT. The rearrangement joins TRBV20-1 to TRBJ1-1; TRBD1 agrees at 7 bases. Germline CDR1 and CDR2: DFQATT and SNEGSKA (reference sequence). The length of the CDR3 is 14 residues. Trimming took 6 bases from V and 5 from J; bases not matched to a gene: 12.

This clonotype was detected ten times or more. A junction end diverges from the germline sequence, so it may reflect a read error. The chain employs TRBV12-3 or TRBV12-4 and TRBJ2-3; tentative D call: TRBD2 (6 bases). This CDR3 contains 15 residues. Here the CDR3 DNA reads TGTGCCAGCAGCTTAGCTGGGACTAGCACAGATACGCAGTATTTT. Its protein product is CASSLAGTSTDTQYF.

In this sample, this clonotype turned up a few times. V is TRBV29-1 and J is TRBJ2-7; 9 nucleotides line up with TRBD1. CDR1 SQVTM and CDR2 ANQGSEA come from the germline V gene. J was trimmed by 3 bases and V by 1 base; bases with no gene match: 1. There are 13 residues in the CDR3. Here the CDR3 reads CSVEGGQGYEQYF. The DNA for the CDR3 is TGCAGCGTTGAAGGGGGACAGGGCTACGAGCAGTACTTC.

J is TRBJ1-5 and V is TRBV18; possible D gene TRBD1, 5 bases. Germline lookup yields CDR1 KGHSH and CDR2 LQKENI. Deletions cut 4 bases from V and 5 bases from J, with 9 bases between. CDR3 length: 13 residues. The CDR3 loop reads CASSLQGDQPQHF. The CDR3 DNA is TGTGCCAGCTCACTGCAGGGCGATCAGCCCCAGCATTTT.

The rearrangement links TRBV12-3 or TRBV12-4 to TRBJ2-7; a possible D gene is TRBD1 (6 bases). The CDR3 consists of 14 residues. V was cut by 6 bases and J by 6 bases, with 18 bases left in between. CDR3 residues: CASSFRGDTGEQYF. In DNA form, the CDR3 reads TGTGCCAGCAGCTTTCGAGGGGACACGGGCGAGCAGTACTTC.

CDR3 amino acids: CSGAPGTGRHEQYF. The CDR3 nucleotides read TGCAGCGGGGCCCCCGGGACAGGGCGCCACGAGCAGTACTTC. V gene TRBV29-1 combines with J gene TRBJ2-7, with 9 positions matching TRBD1. The CDR3 loop spans 14 amino acids. Trimming removed 7 bases from V and 5 bases from J; junction bases left unmatched: 12. The germline CDR1 and CDR2 sequences are SQVTM and ANQGSEA.

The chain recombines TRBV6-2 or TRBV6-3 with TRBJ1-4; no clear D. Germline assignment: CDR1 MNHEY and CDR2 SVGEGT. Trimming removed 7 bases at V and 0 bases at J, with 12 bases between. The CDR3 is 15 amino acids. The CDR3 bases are TGTGCCAGCACCAACAGTGCTGCAACTAATGAAAAACTGTTTTTT. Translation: CASTNSAATNEKLFF.

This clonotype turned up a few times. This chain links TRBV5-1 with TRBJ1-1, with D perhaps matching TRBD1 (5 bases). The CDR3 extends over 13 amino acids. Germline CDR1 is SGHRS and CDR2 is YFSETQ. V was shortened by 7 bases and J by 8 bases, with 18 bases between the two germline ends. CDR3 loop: CASSGTDGAEAFF. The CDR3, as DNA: TGCGCCAGCTCTGGGACGGATGGCGCGGAAGCTTTCTTT.

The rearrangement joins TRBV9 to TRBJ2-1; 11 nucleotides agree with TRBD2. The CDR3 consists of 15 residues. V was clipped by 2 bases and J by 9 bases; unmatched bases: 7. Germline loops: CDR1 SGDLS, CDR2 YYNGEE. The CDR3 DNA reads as TGTGCCAGCAGCGTGAAACTAGCGGGAGTCCCTGAGCAGTTCTTC. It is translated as CASSVKLAGVPEQFF.

The CDR3 region is CASSWYIGNTIYF. The CDR3 DNA reads as TGTGCCAGCAGTTGGTACATTGGAAACACCATATATTTT. This chain connects TRBV12-3 or TRBV12-4 to TRBJ1-3; D gene unclear. Trimming cost V 4 bases and J 3 bases, with 7 bases left between them. The CDR3 runs to 13 residues.

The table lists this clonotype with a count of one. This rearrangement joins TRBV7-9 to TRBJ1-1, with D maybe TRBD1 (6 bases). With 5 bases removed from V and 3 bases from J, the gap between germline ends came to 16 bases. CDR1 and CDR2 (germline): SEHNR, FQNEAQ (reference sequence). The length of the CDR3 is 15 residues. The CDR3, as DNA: TGTGCCAGCAGCCCAGGACAGTGGGGGGACACTGAAGCTTTCTTT. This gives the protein CASSPGQWGDTEAFF.

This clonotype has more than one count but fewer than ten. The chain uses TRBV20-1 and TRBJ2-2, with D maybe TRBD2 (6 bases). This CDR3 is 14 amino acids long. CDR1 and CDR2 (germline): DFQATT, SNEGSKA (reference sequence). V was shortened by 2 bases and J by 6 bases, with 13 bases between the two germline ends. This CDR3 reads CSARPGGRPGELFF. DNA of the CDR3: TGCAGTGCTAGACCCGGAGGGCGTCCCGGGGAGCTGTTTTTT.

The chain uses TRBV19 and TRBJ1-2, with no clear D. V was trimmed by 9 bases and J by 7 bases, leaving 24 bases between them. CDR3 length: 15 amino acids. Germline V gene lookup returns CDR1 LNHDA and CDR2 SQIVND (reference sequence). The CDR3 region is CASSRGSGQASGYTF. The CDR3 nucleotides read TGTGCCAGCTCCCGTGGCAGTGGGCAGGCGAGTGGCTACACCTTC.

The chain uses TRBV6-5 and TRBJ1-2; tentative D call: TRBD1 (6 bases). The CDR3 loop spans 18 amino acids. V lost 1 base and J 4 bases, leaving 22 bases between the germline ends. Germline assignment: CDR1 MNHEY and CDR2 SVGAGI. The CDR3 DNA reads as TGTGCCAGCAGTTACTACACCGGGACACTCAGCGGAGGCTATGGCTACACCTTC. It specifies CASSYYTGTLSGGYGYTF.

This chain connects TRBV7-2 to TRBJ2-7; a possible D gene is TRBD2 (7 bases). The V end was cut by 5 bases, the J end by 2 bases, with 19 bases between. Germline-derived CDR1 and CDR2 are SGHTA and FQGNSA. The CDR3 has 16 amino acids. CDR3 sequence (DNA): TGTGCCAGCAGCGTGAGAGGGGGGGCCGTAACCTACGAGCAGTACTTC. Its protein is CASSVRGGAVTYEQYF. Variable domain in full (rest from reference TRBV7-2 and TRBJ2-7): GAGVSQSPSNKVTEKGKDVELRCDPISGHTALYWYRQSLGQGLEFLIYFQGNSAPDKSGLPSDRFSAERTGGSVSTLTIQRTQQEDSAVYLCASSVRGGAVTYEQYFGPGTRLTVT.

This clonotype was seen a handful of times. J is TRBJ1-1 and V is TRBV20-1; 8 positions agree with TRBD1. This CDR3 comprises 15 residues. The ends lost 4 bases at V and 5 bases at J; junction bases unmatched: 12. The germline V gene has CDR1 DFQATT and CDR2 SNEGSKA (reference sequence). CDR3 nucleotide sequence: TGCAGTGCTATACGGACAGGGATGAGTTTAACTGAAGCTTTCTTT. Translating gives CSAIRTGMSLTEAFF.